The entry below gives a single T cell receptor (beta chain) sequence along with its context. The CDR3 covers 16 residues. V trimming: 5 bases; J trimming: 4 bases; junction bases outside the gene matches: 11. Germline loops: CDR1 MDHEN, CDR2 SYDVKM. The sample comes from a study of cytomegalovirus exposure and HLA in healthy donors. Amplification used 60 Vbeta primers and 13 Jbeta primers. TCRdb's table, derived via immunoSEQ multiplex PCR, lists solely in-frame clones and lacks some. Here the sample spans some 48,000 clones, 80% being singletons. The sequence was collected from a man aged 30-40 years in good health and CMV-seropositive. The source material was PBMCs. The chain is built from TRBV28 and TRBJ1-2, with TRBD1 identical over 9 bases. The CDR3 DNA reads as TGTGCCAGCAGTCCGATTACAGGGGGCGGTGGCTATGGCTACACCTTC. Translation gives CASSPITGGGGYGYTF.